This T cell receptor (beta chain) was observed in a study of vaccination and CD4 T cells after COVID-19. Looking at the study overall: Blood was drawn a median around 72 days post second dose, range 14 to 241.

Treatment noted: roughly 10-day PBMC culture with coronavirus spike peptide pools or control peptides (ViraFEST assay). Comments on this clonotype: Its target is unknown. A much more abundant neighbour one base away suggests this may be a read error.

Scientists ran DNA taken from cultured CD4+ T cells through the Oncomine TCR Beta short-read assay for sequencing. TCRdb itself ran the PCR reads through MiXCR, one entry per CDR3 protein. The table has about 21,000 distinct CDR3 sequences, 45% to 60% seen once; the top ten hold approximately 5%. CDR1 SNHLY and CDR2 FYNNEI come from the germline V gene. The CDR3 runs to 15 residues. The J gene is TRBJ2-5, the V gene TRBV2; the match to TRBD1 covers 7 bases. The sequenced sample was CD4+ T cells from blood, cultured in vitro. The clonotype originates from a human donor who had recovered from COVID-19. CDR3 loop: CVSGGPTGPQETQYF. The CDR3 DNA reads TGTGTCAGCGGCGGACCGACAGGGCCACAAGAGACCCAGTACTTC. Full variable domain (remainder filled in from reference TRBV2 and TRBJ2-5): EPEVTQTPSHQVTQMGQEVILRCVPISNHLYFYWYRQILGQKVEFLVSFYNNEISEKSEIFDDQFSVERPDGSNFTLKIRSTKLEDSAMYFCVSGGPTGPQETQYFGPGTRLLVL.